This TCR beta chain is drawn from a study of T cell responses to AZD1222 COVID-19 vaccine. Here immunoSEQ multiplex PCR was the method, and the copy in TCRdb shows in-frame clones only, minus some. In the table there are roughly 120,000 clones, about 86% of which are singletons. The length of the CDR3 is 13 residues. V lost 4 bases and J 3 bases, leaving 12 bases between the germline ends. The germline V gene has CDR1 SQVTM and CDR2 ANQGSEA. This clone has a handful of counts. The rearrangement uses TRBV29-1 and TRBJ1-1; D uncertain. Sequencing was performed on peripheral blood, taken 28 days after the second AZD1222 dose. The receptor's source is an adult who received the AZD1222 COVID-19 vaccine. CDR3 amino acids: CSVVRGRDTEAFF. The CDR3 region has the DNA TGCAGCGTTGTACGAGGGCGGGACACTGAAGCTTTCTTT.